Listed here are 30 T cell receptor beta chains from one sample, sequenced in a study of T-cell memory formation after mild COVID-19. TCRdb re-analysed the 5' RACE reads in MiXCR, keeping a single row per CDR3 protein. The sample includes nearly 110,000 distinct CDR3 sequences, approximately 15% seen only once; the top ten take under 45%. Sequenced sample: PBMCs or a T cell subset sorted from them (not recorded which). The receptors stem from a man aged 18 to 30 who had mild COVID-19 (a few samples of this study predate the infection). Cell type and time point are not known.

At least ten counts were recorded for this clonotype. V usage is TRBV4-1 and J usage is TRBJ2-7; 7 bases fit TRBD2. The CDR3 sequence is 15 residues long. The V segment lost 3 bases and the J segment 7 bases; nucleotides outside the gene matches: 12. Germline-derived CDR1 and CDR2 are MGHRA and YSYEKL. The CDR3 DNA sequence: TGCGCCAGCAGCCACCCGGGGATGGCCGGGGGGGAGCAGTACTTC. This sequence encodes CASSHPGMAGGEQYF.

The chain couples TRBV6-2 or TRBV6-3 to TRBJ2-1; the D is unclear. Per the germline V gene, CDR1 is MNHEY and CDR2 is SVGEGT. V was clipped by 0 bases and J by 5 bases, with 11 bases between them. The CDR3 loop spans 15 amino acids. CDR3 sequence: CASSYSTEPNNEQFF. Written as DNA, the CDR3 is TGTGCCAGCAGTTACTCGACGGAGCCAAACAATGAGCAGTTCTTC.

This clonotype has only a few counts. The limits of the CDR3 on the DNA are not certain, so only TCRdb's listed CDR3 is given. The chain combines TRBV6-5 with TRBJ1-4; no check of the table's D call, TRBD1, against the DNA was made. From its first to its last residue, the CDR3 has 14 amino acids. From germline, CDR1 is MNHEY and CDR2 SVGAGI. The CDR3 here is CASSFSGQGWKLFF.

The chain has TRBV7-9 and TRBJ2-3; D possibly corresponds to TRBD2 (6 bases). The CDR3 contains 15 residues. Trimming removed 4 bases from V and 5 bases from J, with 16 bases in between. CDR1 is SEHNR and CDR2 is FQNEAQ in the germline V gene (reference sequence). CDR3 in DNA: TGTGCCAGCAGCTCCGTAGGGACTGCGGGAGATACGCAGTATTTT. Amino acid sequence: CASSSVGTAGDTQYF.

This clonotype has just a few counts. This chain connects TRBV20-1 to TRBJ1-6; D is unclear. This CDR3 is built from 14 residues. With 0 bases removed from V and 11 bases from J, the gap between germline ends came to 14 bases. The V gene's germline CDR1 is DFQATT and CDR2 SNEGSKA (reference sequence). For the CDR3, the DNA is TGCAGTGCTAGAGAACTCGTAGAGGCAACACCCCTCCACTTT. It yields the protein CSARELVEATPLHF.

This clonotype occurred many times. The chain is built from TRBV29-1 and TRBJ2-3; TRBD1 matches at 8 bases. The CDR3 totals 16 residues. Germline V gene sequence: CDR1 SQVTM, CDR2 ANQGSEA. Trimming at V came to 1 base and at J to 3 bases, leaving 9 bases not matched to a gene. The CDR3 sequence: CSVEVWQGAATDTQYF. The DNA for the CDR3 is TGCAGCGTTGAAGTGTGGCAGGGGGCCGCGACAGATACGCAGTATTTT.

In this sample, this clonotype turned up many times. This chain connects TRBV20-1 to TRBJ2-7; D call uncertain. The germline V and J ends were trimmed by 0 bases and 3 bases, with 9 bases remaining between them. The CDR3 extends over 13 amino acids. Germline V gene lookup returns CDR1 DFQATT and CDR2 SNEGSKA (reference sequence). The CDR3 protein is CSARDLGGYEQYF. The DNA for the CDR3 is TGCAGTGCTAGAGATCTCGGCGGCTACGAGCAGTACTTC.

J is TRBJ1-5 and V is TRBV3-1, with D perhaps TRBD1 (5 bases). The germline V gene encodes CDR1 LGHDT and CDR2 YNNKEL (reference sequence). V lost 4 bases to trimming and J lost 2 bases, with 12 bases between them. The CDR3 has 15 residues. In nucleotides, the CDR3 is TGTGCCAGCAGCCTGACGGGGGGGGGCAATCAGCCCCAGCATTTT. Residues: CASSLTGGGNQPQHF.

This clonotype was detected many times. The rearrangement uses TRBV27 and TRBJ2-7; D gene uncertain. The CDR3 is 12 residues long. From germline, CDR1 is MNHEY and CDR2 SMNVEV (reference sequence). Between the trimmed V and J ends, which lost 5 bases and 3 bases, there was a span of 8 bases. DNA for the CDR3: TGTGCCAGCAGTGGGCAGCGCTACGAGCAGTACTTC. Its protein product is CASSGQRYEQYF.

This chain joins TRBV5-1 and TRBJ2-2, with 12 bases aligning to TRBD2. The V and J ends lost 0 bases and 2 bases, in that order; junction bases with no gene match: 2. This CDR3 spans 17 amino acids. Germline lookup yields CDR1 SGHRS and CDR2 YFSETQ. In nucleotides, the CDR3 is TGCGCCAGCAGCTTGGGACTAGCGGGGGTAAACACCGGGGAGCTGTTTTTT. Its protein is CASSLGLAGVNTGELFF.

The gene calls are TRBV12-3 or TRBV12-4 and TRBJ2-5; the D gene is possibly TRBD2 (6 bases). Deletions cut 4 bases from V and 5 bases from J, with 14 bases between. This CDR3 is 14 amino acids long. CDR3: CASSSGLIGETQYF. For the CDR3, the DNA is TGTGCCAGCAGTTCGGGACTCATAGGGGAGACCCAGTACTTC.

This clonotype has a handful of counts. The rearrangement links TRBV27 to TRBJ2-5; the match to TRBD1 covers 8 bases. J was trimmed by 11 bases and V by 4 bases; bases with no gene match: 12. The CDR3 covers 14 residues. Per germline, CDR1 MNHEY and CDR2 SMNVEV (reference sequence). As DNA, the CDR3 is TGTGCCAGCAGTTCAGCGCCAGGGGGCGCGGATCAGTACTTC. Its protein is CASSSAPGGADQYF.

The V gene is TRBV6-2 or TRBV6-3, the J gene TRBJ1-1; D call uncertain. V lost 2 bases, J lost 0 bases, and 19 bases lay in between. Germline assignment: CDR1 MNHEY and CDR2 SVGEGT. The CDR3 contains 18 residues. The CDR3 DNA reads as TGTGCCAGCAGTTACACCTACCGGACCGCCTTGGTGAACACTGAAGCTTTCTTT. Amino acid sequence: CASSYTYRTALVNTEAFF.

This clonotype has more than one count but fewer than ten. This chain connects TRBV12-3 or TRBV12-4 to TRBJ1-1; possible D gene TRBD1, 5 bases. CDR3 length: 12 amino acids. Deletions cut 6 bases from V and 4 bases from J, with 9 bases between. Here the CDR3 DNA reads TGTGCCAGCAGCAACAGGTTCACTGAAGCTTTCTTT. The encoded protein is CASSNRFTEAFF.

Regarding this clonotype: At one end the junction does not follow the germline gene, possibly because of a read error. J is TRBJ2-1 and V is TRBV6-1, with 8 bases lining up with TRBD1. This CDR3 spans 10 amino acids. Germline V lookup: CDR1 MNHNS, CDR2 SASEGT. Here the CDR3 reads CASAGGTLSF. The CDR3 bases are TGTGCCAGCGCAGGGGGCACCTTATCCTTC.

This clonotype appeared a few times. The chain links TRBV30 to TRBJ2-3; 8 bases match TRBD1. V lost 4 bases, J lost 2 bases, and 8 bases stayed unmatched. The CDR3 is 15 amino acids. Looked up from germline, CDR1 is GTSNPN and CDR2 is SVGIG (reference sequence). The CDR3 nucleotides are TGTGCCTGGACCTGGACAGGGCGCAACACAGATACGCAGTATTTT. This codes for CAWTWTGRNTDTQYF.

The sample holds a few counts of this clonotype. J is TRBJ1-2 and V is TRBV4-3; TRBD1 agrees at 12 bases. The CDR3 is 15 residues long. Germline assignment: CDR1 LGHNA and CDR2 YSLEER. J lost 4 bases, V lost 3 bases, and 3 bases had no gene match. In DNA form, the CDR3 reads TGCGCCAGCAGCCAGGGACAGGGGGCAGGCTATGGCTACACCTTC. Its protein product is CASSQGQGAGYGYTF.

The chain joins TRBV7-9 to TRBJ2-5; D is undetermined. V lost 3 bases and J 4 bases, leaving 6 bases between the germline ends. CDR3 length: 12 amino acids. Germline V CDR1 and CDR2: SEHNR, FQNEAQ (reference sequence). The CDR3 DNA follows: TGTGCCAGCAGCTTCCTACGAGAGACCCAGTACTTC. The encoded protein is CASSFLRETQYF.

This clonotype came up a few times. The CDR3 is CASQGLNQPQHF. The CDR3 nucleotides read TGTGCCAGCCAGGGACTGAATCAGCCCCAGCATTTT. The chain couples TRBV2 to TRBJ1-5, with D perhaps TRBD1 (5 bases). CDR1 and CDR2 from the germline V gene are SNHLY and FYNNEI. The CDR3 contains 12 residues. Deletions cut 8 bases from V and 4 bases from J, with 9 bases between.

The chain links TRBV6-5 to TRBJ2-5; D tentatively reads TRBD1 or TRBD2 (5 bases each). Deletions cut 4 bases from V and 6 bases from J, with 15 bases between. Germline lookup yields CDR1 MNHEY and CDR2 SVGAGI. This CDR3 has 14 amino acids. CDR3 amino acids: CASSSFAGTQTQYF. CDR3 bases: TGTGCCAGCAGTTCCTTCGCAGGGACGCAGACCCAGTACTTC.

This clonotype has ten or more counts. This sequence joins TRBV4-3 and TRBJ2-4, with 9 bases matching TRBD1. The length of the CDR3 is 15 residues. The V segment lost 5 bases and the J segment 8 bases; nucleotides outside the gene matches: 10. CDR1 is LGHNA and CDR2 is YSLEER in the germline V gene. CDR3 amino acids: CASSEAGTGPHIQYF. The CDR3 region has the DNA TGCGCCAGCAGCGAAGCGGGGACAGGGCCACACATTCAGTACTTC.

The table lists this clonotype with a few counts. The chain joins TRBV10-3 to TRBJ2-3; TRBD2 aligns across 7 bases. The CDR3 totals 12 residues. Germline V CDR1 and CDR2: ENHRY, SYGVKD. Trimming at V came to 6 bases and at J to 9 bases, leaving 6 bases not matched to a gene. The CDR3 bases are TGTGCCATCAGGGGGGGGAGGGAGACGCAGTATTTT. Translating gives CAIRGGRETQYF.

The DNA for the CDR3 is TGTGCCAGTAGTACTCTTGGACAGGGGGCTAATTCACCCCTCCACTTT. This translates into CASSTLGQGANSPLHF. V is TRBV19 and J is TRBJ1-6; 11 bases are shared with TRBD1. The CDR3 runs 16 residues. The J segment lost 6 bases and the V segment lost 4 bases, leaving 5 bases of the junction unmatched. Germline-derived CDR1 and CDR2 are LNHDA and SQIVND (reference sequence).

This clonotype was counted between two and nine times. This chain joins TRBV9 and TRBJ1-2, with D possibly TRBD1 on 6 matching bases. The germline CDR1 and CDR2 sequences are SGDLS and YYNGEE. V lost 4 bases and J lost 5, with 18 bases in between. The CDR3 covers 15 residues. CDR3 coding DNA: TGTGCCAGCAGCCCTGGGGGCCACGGAAAGTATGGCTACACCTTC. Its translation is CASSPGGHGKYGYTF.

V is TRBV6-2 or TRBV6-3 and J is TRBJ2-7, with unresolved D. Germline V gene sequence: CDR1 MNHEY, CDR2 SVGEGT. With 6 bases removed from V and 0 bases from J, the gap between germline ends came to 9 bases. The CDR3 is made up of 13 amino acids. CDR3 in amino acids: CASRGKGSYEQYV. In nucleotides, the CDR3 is TGTGCCAGCAGAGGGAAAGGCTCCTACGAGCAGTACGTC.

DNA of the CDR3: TGTGCCAGCAGCCCTCCGTTAGCCAAAAACATTCAGTACTTC. It translates to CASSPPLAKNIQYF. The chain employs TRBV11-2 and TRBJ2-4; D unresolved. The V gene's germline CDR1 is SGHAT and CDR2 FQNNGV. CDR3 size: 14 residues. V shed 5 bases and J shed 0 bases, with 8 bases lying between them.

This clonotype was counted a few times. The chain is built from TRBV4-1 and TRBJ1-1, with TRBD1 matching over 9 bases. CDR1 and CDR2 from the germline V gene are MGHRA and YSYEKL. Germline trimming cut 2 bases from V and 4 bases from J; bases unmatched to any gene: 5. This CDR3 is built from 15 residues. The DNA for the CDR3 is TGCGCCAGCAGCCAACCCGGGACAGGGTTCACTGAAGCTTTCTTT. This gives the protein CASSQPGTGFTEAFF.

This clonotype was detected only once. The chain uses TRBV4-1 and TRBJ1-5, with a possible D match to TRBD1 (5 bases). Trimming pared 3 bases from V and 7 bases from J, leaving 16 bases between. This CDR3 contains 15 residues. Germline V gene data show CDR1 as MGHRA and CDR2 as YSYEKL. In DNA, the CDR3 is TGCGCCAGCAGCCACGTTGTGGCGGGGGAACAGCCCCAGCATTTT. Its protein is CASSHVVAGEQPQHF.

The CDR3 is CASQAVNREKLFF. Here the CDR3 DNA reads TGTGCCAGCCAGGCGGTGAATAGGGAAAAACTGTTTTTT. This chain uses TRBV14 with TRBJ1-4; D gene ambiguous. The CDR3 is 13 amino acids. With 8 bases removed from V and 8 bases from J, the gap between germline ends came to 15 bases. The germline V gene has CDR1 SGHDN and CDR2 FVKESK.

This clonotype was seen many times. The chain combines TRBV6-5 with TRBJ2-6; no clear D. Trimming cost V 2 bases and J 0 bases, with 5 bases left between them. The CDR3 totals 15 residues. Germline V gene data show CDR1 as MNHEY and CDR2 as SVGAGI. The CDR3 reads CASSYMSSGANVLTF. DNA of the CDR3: TGTGCCAGCAGTTACATGAGCTCTGGGGCCAACGTCCTGACTTTC.